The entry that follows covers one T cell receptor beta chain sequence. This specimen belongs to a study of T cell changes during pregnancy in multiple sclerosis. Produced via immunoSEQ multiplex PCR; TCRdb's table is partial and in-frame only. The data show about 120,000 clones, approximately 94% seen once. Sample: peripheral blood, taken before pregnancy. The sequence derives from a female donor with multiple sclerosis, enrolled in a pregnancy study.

The CDR3: CAWTFYRGAGDIQYF. The DNA of the CDR3 is TGTGCCTGGACTTTCTACCGGGGGGCCGGGGACATTCAGTACTTC. The chain uses TRBV30 and TRBJ2-4; maybe TRBD2 (7 bases). Germline values: CDR1 GTSNPN, CDR2 SVGIG (reference sequence). The V gene lost 4 bases and the J gene lost 8 bases, with 21 bases spanning the gap. This CDR3 spans 15 amino acids.